Listed here are 18 T cell receptor beta chains from one sample, sequenced in a study of regulatory T cells in long-lasting Graves disease (dated by TCRdb to the early 2020s). This specimen's time point label, per the study, means: newly diagnosed GD, antithyroid drugs for less than 3 months. For both TCR sequencing and RNA sequencing, RNA was extracted from PBMCs in TRIzol. Libraries came from multiplex PCR. Reads for this sample came from an Illumina HiSeq 4000. iRepertoire HTBI primers and Arm-PCR amplification of CDR3 regions were used to construct TCR beta libraries. Starting from the raw public reads, TCRdb applied fastp trimming at Q25, assembled clones with MiXCR and retained in-frame beta chains. Under each unique CDR3 protein, matching rows form one entry showing the most common genes and DNA. Present in this sample are hundreds of thousands of distinct CDR3 sequences, approximately 15% of which were seen just once. The biggest ten clones account for approximately 18% of the sample.

These data are also associated with another study on T cells in Graves' hyperthyroidism and ophthalmopathy.

The sample in question was peripheral blood mononuclear cells (PBMCs), obtained at new diagnosis, from a patient treated with antithyroid drugs. The receptors originated from a woman aged 25 to 39 with Graves disease. Donor details come from another sample of the same person, matched by shared clones.

The sample holds many counts of this clonotype. The chain joins TRBV29-1 to TRBJ1-5; TRBD1 is a possible D gene (6 bases). CDR3 length: 10 amino acids. Trimming removed 7 bases from V and 13 bases from J, with 14 bases in between. Germline V gives CDR1 SQVTM, CDR2 ANQGSEA. The CDR3 bases are TGCAGCGCCTGGACAGATAGTCAGCATTTT. Translation: CSAWTDSQHF.

This clonotype came up many times. The genes are TRBV2 and TRBJ2-7; 13 nucleotides line up with TRBD2. The V gene's germline CDR1 is SNHLY and CDR2 FYNNEI. CDR3 length: 14 amino acids. Trimming removed 8 bases from V and 4 bases from J; junction bases left unmatched: 5. The CDR3 loop reads CASRTSGSRYEQYF. CDR3 nucleotide sequence: TGTGCCAGCCGGACTAGCGGGAGCAGGTACGAGCAGTACTTC.

This clonotype was counted at least ten times. The chain couples TRBV28 to TRBJ2-5; possible D gene TRBD2, 6 bases. Germline V gene lookup returns CDR1 MDHEN and CDR2 SYDVKM. Trimming took 3 bases from V and 3 from J, leaving 26 bases between them. The CDR3 has 19 amino acids. The CDR3 nucleotides are TGTGCCAGCAGTTTCTCGTTAACCTTCTCTCCGGGGGAGGAAGAGACCCAGTACTTC. Translated: CASSFSLTFSPGEEETQYF.

This clonotype was seen more than once but under ten times. The chain joins TRBV7-9 to TRBJ2-1; no firm D call. The germline gives CDR1 SEHNR, CDR2 FQNEAQ (reference sequence). This CDR3 is built from 16 residues. Trimming pared 5 bases from V and 6 bases from J, leaving 20 bases between. DNA of the CDR3: TGTGCCAGCAGCAGCTCCACCGGCCCTAAAGGCAATGAGCAGTTCTTC. Translating it yields CASSSSTGPKGNEQFF. Looking up the rest from reference TRBV7-9 and TRBJ2-1 gives the full variable domain: DTGVSQNPRHKITKRGQNVTFRCDPISEHNRLYWYRQTLGQGPEFLTYFQNEAQLEKSRLLSDRFSAERPKGSFSTLEIQRTEQGDSAMYLCASSSSTGPKGNEQFFGPGTRLTVL.

This clonotype has a handful of counts. The chain employs TRBV25-1 and TRBJ2-2, with a possible D match to TRBD1 (6 bases). Looked up from germline, CDR1 is MGHDK and CDR2 is SYGVNS. This CDR3 contains 14 residues. CDR3 nucleotide sequence: TGTGCTACCAGCGGACAGATGAACACCGGGGAGCTGTTTTTT. Its translation is CATSGQMNTGELFF.

This chain joins TRBV9 and TRBJ2-7; 9 nucleotides line up with TRBD2. Germline V gene lookup returns CDR1 SGDLS and CDR2 YYNGEE. The CDR3 contains 18 residues. Trimming cost V 3 bases and J 5 bases; bases outside gene matches: 18. CDR3 sequence (DNA): TGTGCCAGCAGCGGGGGGGTCGGTAGCGGGAGCACGACTGACGAGCAGTACTTC. Amino acid sequence: CASSGGVGSGSTTDEQYF.

The rearrangement joins TRBV28 to TRBJ1-5, with D possibly TRBD1 on 5 matching bases. This CDR3 contains 13 residues. Germline-derived CDR1 and CDR2 are MDHEN and SYDVKM. Trimming cost V 3 bases and J 7 bases, with 10 bases left between them. CDR3 loop: CASSLPGLQPQHF. The CDR3 bases are TGTGCCAGCAGTTTGCCAGGGCTGCAGCCCCAGCATTTT.

This clonotype was seen more than once but under ten times. This chain connects TRBV19 to TRBJ1-2; D might be TRBD1 (6 bases). This CDR3 spans 11 amino acids. The germline V gene has CDR1 LNHDA and CDR2 SQIVND (reference sequence). Trimming left V 10 bases short and J 7 bases short, with 13 bases between. The CDR3 loop reads CATKQGGGYTF. The CDR3 DNA follows: TGTGCCACGAAACAGGGTGGTGGCTACACCTTC.

Details on this clonotype: Compared with germline, one end of the junction differs, possibly owing to a read error. The J gene is TRBJ2-7, the V gene TRBV6-1; D gene ambiguous. The CDR3 has 12 amino acids. Germline CDR1 MNHNS, CDR2 SASEGT. The CDR3 nucleotides read TGTGCCAGCAGCCGAAGCTCCTACGAGCAGTGCTTC. Protein product: CASSRSSYEQCF.

The V gene is TRBV4-1, the J gene TRBJ2-3; D is undetermined. CDR3 length equals 14 residues. V was trimmed by 3 bases and J by 3 bases, leaving 10 bases between them. Germline V lookup: CDR1 MGHRA, CDR2 YSYEKL. This CDR3 is CASSHPDGTDTQYF. For the CDR3, the DNA is TGCGCCAGCAGCCACCCGGACGGGACAGATACGCAGTATTTT.

Worth noting for this clonotype: This CDR3 is missing its conserved last phenylalanine or tryptophan, likely due to a read error. This chain uses TRBV7-8 with TRBJ1-6; D not resolved. With 1 base removed from V and 7 bases from J, the gap between germline ends came to 2 bases. Germline assignment: CDR1 SGHVS and CDR2 FQNEAQ. The CDR3 contains 12 residues. The CDR3, as DNA: TGTGCCAGCAGCTTAGTCAATTCACCCCTCCACCTT. It yields the protein CASSLVNSPLHL.

This clonotype was picked up many times. The V call is TRBV20-1, the J call TRBJ1-1, with 7 nucleotides matching TRBD1. Germline V gives CDR1 DFQATT, CDR2 SNEGSKA (reference sequence). The CDR3 runs to 14 residues. V was pared by 3 bases and J by 3 bases, with 7 bases of the junction left unmatched. CDR3 residues: CSASNPRGYTEAFF. CDR3 in DNA: TGCAGTGCTAGTAATCCCAGGGGGTACACTGAAGCTTTCTTT.

This clonotype was seen many times. This sequence joins TRBV6-5 and TRBJ2-7; maybe TRBD1 (6 bases). CDR3 size: 13 residues. Per germline, CDR1 MNHEY and CDR2 SVGAGI. The V gene lost 4 bases and the J gene lost 0 bases, with 7 bases spanning the gap. This CDR3 is CASSSGASYEQYF. CDR3 DNA: TGTGCCAGCAGTTCAGGGGCCTCCTACGAGCAGTACTTC.

The V call is TRBV12-3 or TRBV12-4, the J call TRBJ2-1; D perhaps matches TRBD1 (7 bases). The V and J ends lost 4 bases and 6 bases respectively, with 16 bases between them. This CDR3 has 15 amino acids. Here the CDR3 DNA reads TGTGCCAGCAGTTACTCGAGTCAGGGGGGCAATGAGCAGTTCTTC. Protein sequence: CASSYSSQGGNEQFF.

This clonotype was detected many times. The J gene is TRBJ2-7, the V gene TRBV28; tentative D call: TRBD2 (6 bases). Trimming shortened V by 7 bases and J by 0 bases, and 19 bases separated the two germline ends. Germline CDR1 is MDHEN and CDR2 is SYDVKM. The CDR3 sequence is 16 residues long. Here the CDR3 reads CASNAGGTADSYEQYF. CDR3 nucleotides: TGTGCCAGCAACGCCGGAGGGACCGCCGACTCCTACGAGCAGTACTTC.

This sequence joins TRBV9 and TRBJ2-7; 8 bases map to TRBD2. With 0 bases clipped from V and 5 bases from J, the junction kept 1 base outside the gene matches. The V gene's germline CDR1 is SGDLS and CDR2 YYNGEE. CDR3 length equals 13 residues. DNA of the CDR3: TGTGCCAGCAGCGTAGCGGGGGGGCACGAGCAGTACTTC. Its protein product is CASSVAGGHEQYF.

V gene TRBV18 combines with J gene TRBJ2-7; 8 bases map to TRBD2. J lost 3 bases, V lost 6 bases, and 10 bases had no gene match. There are 15 residues in the CDR3. CDR1 is KGHSH, CDR2 LQKENI, per germline. CDR3 sequence (DNA): TGTGCCAGCTCGACCGGGGCTAGCGGGTTCTACGAGCAGTACTTC. Translation gives CASSTGASGFYEQYF.

Points on this clonotype: The junction differs from germline at one of its ends, possibly a read error. The gene calls are TRBV7-2 and TRBJ2-1; 7 bases are a match to TRBD2. CDR3 length: 15 residues. The germline V gene encodes CDR1 SGHTA and CDR2 FQGNSA. Written as DNA, the CDR3 is TGTGCCAGCAGCTTATTGGCGGGAGTTGGAAATGAGCAGTTATTC. This codes for CASSLLAGVGNEQLF.